This record looks at one TCR beta chain sequence and its context. Its antigen is unidentified. Treatment denoted: around 19 received Ad26.COV2.S at low or high dose, single or two shots; about five received placebo; per-sample allocation not given. Sample collection was performed on day 63 after the first vaccine or placebo injection. Sequenced by immunoSEQ multiplex PCR; TCRdb stores in-frame clones only, minus some. The data hold hundreds of thousands of clones, with about 88% observed a single time. The germline V gene encodes CDR1 SGHNT and CDR2 YYREEE (reference sequence). CDR3 length: 16 residues. V dropped 6 bases and J dropped 5; count of bases not matched to a gene: 8. This record comes from a study of Ad26.COV2.S vaccination and SARS-CoV-2 variants. Findings of the study overall: TCR breadth and depth estimates may have understated total T cell responses.

V and J are TRBV5-4 and TRBJ1-6; the match to TRBD1 covers 10 bases. The receptor was isolated from a person aged 18-60 years who received the Ad26.COV2.S COVID-19 vaccine or a placebo. This specimen consisted of peripheral blood, obtained in a trial of Ad26.COV2.S vaccine versus placebo. The CDR3: CASIPDRGIHNSPLHF. CDR3 sequence (DNA): TGTGCCAGCATCCCGGACAGGGGGATCCATAATTCACCCCTCCACTTT.